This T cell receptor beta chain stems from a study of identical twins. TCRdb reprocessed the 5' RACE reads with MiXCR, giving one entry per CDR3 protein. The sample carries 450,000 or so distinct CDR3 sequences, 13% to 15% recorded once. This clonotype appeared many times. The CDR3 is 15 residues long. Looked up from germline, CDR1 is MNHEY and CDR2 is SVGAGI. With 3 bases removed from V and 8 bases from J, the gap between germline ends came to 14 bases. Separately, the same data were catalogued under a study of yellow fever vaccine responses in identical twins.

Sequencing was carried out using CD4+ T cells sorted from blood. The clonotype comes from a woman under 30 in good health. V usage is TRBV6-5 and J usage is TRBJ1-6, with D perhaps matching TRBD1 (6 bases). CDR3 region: CASSYVGRGDSPLHF. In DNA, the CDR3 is TGTGCCAGCAGTTATGTTGGCAGGGGTGATTCACCCCTCCACTTT.